The sequence of this T cell receptor beta chain was determined in a study of shared clonotypes between healthy human individuals. About the research overall: A donor's plate count was three for CD4 naive and three for CD4 memory; CD8 naive had two and CD8 memory one.

Germline loops: CDR1 KGHSH, CDR2 LQKENI. CDR3 length equals 15 residues. The V end lost 1 base, the J end lost 2 bases, and 12 bases lay between the germline ends. Only in-frame clones appear in the TCRdb table, and some are missing; sequencing was by immunoSEQ multiplex PCR. Here the sample spans under 2.5 million clones, just under 95% being singletons. The V call is TRBV18, the J call TRBJ2-7; D not resolved. This clonotype was obtained from a young man in good health. Some clones in this sample may be carry-over from other donors' samples. Material for sequencing was naive CD4+ T cells from PBMCs. Subset given: CD45RA+ positively selected. CDR3 sequence (DNA): TGTGCCAGCTCACCACTGGCTAGTGGGGCCTACGAGCAGTACTTC. This gives the protein CASSPLASGAYEQYF.